The T cell receptor (beta chain) under discussion was sequenced for a study of T cell responses to AZD1222 COVID-19 vaccine. Only in-frame clones appear in the TCRdb table, and some are missing; sequencing was by immunoSEQ multiplex PCR. The sample has 150,000 or so clones; 80% to 95% are singletons. Second doses that came at about 4 or about 12 weeks were put together. Trimming cost V 2 bases and J 5 bases, with 9 bases left between them. Germline assignment: CDR1 LGHNA and CDR2 YNFKEQ. This CDR3 spans 13 amino acids. The chain is built from TRBV4-2 and TRBJ1-1, with TRBD1 as a possible D gene (5 bases). The receptor was isolated from an adult who received the AZD1222 COVID-19 vaccine. The sample was peripheral blood, taken 28 days after the second AZD1222 dose. The CDR3 here is CASSQQGETEAFF. The CDR3 nucleotides read TGTGCCAGCAGCCAACAAGGGGAGACTGAAGCTTTCTTT.